The clone carrying this TCR beta chain is classed as medium-sized. Its cognate antigen is unknown. Germline loops: CDR1 DFQATT, CDR2 SNEGSKA (reference sequence). The CDR3 length is 14 residues. Trimming left V 6 bases short and J 1 base short, with 12 bases between. The data were obtained in a study of vaccination and CD4 T cells after COVID-19. The wider study: Investigators stimulated cells with overlapping spike peptides drawn from SARS-CoV-2, HCoV-NL63, HCoV-OC43 and HCoV-229E. Whole-study results and caveats: Spike mono-reactivity held for 304 of 307 vaccine-specific clones in convalescent patients.

CD4+ T cells that had been cultured provided DNA sequenced with the Oncomine TCR Beta short-read assay. TCRdb itself ran the PCR reads through MiXCR, one entry per CDR3 protein. The sample carries some 16,000 distinct CDR3 sequences, approximately 55% recorded once. Specified treatment: roughly 10-day PBMC culture with coronavirus spike peptide pools or control peptides (ViraFEST assay). March to December 2020 was the span of positive PCR dates, which predated US Alpha, Beta and Delta variants. After being plated at roughly 2.2 million per well, PBMCs were cultured with about 9.1 IU/ml IL-2 and around 9.7 ug/ml peptide pools.

The sample comprised CD4+ T cells from blood, cultured in vitro. The J gene is TRBJ2-2, the V gene TRBV20-1; perhaps TRBD2 as D (5 bases). The origin of this receptor is a human donor who had recovered from COVID-19. The CDR3 nucleotides read TGCAGTGCCCGGCGCCGGGGGAACACCGGGGAGCTGTTTTTT. It specifies CSARRRGNTGELFF.